The 9 T cell receptor beta chains below were found in one sample sequenced in a study of T cell clonotyping in hematopoietic cell transplantation. Sequenced by immunoSEQ multiplex PCR; TCRdb stores in-frame clones only, minus some. This sample has about 29,000 clones, with about 94% found just once. Sequenced here: PBMCs, sampled 100 days after allogeneic stem cell transplant. These receptors were taken from a female patient aged 45-65 years who had an allogeneic stem cell transplant from a related donor, so the T cells may come from the graft donor. Some clones in this sample may be carry-over from other donors' samples.

The J gene is TRBJ2-7, the V gene TRBV9; 7 nucleotides match TRBD1. V was clipped by 0 bases and J by 5 bases; unmatched bases: 5. Germline CDR1 and CDR2: SGDLS and YYNGEE. The CDR3 is 14 amino acids. The CDR3 nucleotides are TGTGCCAGCAGCGTAGGACAGGGCAGGGACGAGCAGTACTTC. The encoded protein is CASSVGQGRDEQYF.

The V and J genes are TRBV6-1 and TRBJ2-1; TRBD1 might be the D (6 bases). Germline CDR1 and CDR2: MNHNS and SASEGT. Trimming removed 5 bases from V and 9 bases from J, with 14 bases in between. The CDR3 consists of 13 residues. CDR3: CASSRNREGEQFF. The CDR3 region has the DNA TGTGCCAGCAGTCGAAACAGGGAAGGTGAGCAGTTCTTC.

The chain couples TRBV7-8 to TRBJ2-1; possibly TRBD1 or TRBD2 for D (5 bases each). CDR1 SGHVS and CDR2 FQNEAQ come from the germline V gene. This CDR3 spans 13 amino acids. The V end was cut by 5 bases, the J end by 12 bases, with 17 bases between. The CDR3 coding sequence is TGTGCCAGCAGCATTACCTCACCGGGACGGCAGTTCTTC. Translating gives CASSITSPGRQFF.

J is TRBJ1-1 and V is TRBV7-3; D is perhaps TRBD1 (5 bases). V was clipped by 4 bases and J by 4 bases, with 16 bases between them. There are 15 residues in the CDR3. The V gene's germline CDR1 is SGHTA and CDR2 FQGTGA. The CDR3, as DNA: TGTGCCAGCAGCTCTTCCTCGGGGGGGGGCACTGAAGCTTTCTTT. Its translation: CASSSSSGGGTEAFF.

Concerning this clone itself: One junction end does not reproduce the germline sequence, and a read error may be involved. The chain joins TRBV2 to TRBJ1-2; maybe TRBD1 (5 bases). The germline CDR1 and CDR2 sequences are SNHLY and FYNNEI. The CDR3 covers 16 residues. CDR3 nucleotides: TGTGCCAGCAGCGAAGGGGCGCATGGTCGAGTTTGGGGCTACACCTTC. Its translation: CASSEGAHGRVWGYTF. The variable domain in full, completed from reference TRBV2 and TRBJ1-2, reads EPEVTQTPSHQVTQMGQEVILRCVPISNHLYFYWYRQILGQKVEFLVSFYNNEISEKSEIFDDQFSVERPDGSNFTLKIRSTKLEDSAMYFCASSEGAHGRVWGYTFGSGTRLTVV.

The chain has TRBV14 and TRBJ2-7; D remains unclear. The V end was cut by 0 bases, the J end by 5 bases, with 11 bases between. Per germline, CDR1 SGHDN and CDR2 FVKESK. The CDR3 spans 14 residues. CDR3 residues: CASSQDRAKDEQYF. DNA for the CDR3: TGTGCCAGCAGCCAAGATCGGGCCAAAGACGAGCAGTACTTC.

V gene TRBV7-9 combines with J gene TRBJ1-1; weak D call: TRBD1 (5 bases). With 3 bases removed from V and 8 bases from J, the gap between germline ends came to 10 bases. The CDR3 is made up of 12 amino acids. CDR1 is SEHNR and CDR2 is FQNEAQ in the germline V gene (reference sequence). CDR3 sequence reads: CASSFNGGEAFF. CDR3 DNA sequence: TGTGCCAGCAGCTTCAACGGGGGAGAAGCTTTCTTT.

V and J are TRBV19 and TRBJ2-6; D is unclear. Trimming left V 5 bases short and J 2 bases short, with 7 bases between. Germline V CDR1 and CDR2: LNHDA, SQIVND (reference sequence). The CDR3 length is 14 residues. CDR3 region: CASSWSTGANVLTF. The CDR3 nucleotides read TGTGCCAGTAGTTGGAGCACTGGGGCCAACGTCCTGACTTTC.

The chain carries TRBV27 and TRBJ1-4; TRBD1 matches at 11 bases. The CDR3 has 16 residues. With 7 bases clipped from V and 7 bases from J, the junction kept 11 bases outside the gene matches. Germline assignment: CDR1 MNHEY and CDR2 SMNVEV (reference sequence). The CDR3 sequence is CASIRTGGIEGEKLFF. The CDR3, as DNA: TGTGCCAGCATTAGGACAGGGGGCATAGAGGGTGAAAAACTGTTTTTT. Filled out from reference TRBV27 and TRBJ1-4, the complete variable domain reads EAQVTQNPRYLITVTGKKLTVTCSQNMNHEYMSWYRQDPGLGLRQIYYSMNVEVTDKGDVPEGYKVSRKEKRNFPLILESPSPNQTSLYFCASIRTGGIEGEKLFFGSGTQLSVL.